This is a list of T cell receptor beta chains from one sample in a study of blood T cells in healthy people across ages. One entry per CDR3 protein, called by TCRdb with MiXCR from the 5' RACE reads. The table includes under 700,000 distinct CDR3 sequences, around 24% detected once. The same specimen was also included in a second study, on T cells of mothers and their children.

Sequences were obtained from blood. The receptor source for this set is a boy between 10 and 17 years old in good health. The conserved cysteine and the conserved F or W are not part of the CDR3 here.

AIKGGASGLTDTQY | TRBV10-3
ASRLRTETQY | TRBV6-2/TRBV6-3
ASSPIRDGDYEQY | TRBV28
SARTSGADTQY | TRBV29-1
SARSPTSDEQY | TRBV20-1
ATSDGQVSNQPQH | TRBV24-1
SANAPSSTDTQY | TRBV20-1
ASGQGAEAF | TRBV6-2/TRBV6-3
ASSQARGLGVETQY | TRBV4-1
ASKVGYGSYNEQF | TRBV28
ASSRQGADNEQF | TRBV2
ASSLRGVSEKLF | TRBV27
ATSKDRHYNEQF | TRBV12-3/TRBV12-4
ASSQFGQSSYEQY | TRBV7-2
ASSEAPRGGQY | TRBV6-1
ASSLDGTETQY | TRBV7-9
SAPRDFNEKLF | TRBV20-1
ASRRFGVRDRARYGYT | TRBV5-6
ASSTQPGQGSYEQY | TRBV5-1
ASSFLVTGELF | TRBV28
ASSRRGGMDNEQF | TRBV16
ASSLLKIETQY | TRBV7-2